The 15 T cell receptor beta chains listed next were all sequenced from one sample in a study of control samples from healthy donors and cancer patients. Data came from immunoSEQ multiplex PCR; TCRdb stores just in-frame clones and leaves some out. The data show about 41,000 clones, 90% to 95% seen once. The sequencing input was blood. Source of these receptors: a man between 60 and 70 years old in good health.

The chain couples TRBV2 to TRBJ2-5; D is uncertain. The CDR3 loop spans 11 amino acids. V gave up 5 bases and J gave up 5 bases, with 6 bases separating them. Germline V gives CDR1 SNHLY, CDR2 FYNNEI. CDR3 in DNA: TGTGCCAGCAGTATGGTTGAGACCCAGTACTTC. This codes for CASSMVETQYF.

The chain is built from TRBV19 and TRBJ1-1, with 7 positions matching TRBD1. Germline CDR1 and CDR2: LNHDA and SQIVND (reference sequence). With V trimmed by 5 bases and J by 8 bases, 8 bases remained unmatched. The CDR3 contains 13 residues. The CDR3 sequence: CASSVSTGAEAFF. DNA of the CDR3: TGTGCCAGTAGTGTTTCCACAGGGGCCGAAGCTTTCTTT. The complete variable domain, with remaining parts taken from reference TRBV19 and TRBJ1-1, reads DGGITQSPKYLFRKEGQNVTLSCEQNLNHDAMYWYRQDPGQGLRLIYYSQIVNDFQKGDIAEGYSVSREKKESFPLTVTSAQKNPTAFYLCASSVSTGAEAFFGQGTRLTVV.

This clone showed up just once. The chain carries TRBV19 and TRBJ2-5, with TRBD2 matching over 7 bases. This CDR3 has 12 residues. Germline CDR1 reads LNHDA; CDR2 reads SQIVND (reference sequence). The V and J ends lost 6 bases and 7 bases, in that order; junction bases with no gene match: 5. The CDR3 DNA is TGTGCCAGTAGACGGGAGGAGGGGACCCAGTACTTC. Protein: CASRREEGTQYF.

The rearrangement links TRBV7-6 to TRBJ2-1; no clear D gene. The CDR3 extends over 13 amino acids. V was trimmed by 2 bases and J by 6 bases, leaving 8 bases between them. Germline V gives CDR1 SGHVS, CDR2 FNYEAQ. This chain's CDR3 is CASSLRRANEQFF. In DNA form, the CDR3 reads TGTGCCAGCAGCTTAAGACGCGCCAATGAGCAGTTCTTC.

This clone showed up just once. CDR3 sequence: CASSPPGAGRNQPQHF. The CDR3 DNA reads TGTGCCAGCTCACCACCCGGGGCAGGGCGCAATCAGCCCCAGCATTTT. The J gene is TRBJ1-5, the V gene TRBV18, with D perhaps matching TRBD1 (5 bases). The germline gives CDR1 KGHSH, CDR2 LQKENI. The CDR3 runs to 16 residues. Trimming took off 0 bases at V and 2 bases at J, with 11 bases between the two ends.

The chain is built from TRBV7-2 and TRBJ2-5; 8 positions match TRBD2. CDR1 and CDR2 from the germline V gene are SGHTA and FQGNSA. J gave up 5 bases and V 2 bases, and 4 bases lay outside the gene matches. The CDR3 has 14 amino acids. This CDR3 is CASSLLPGGETQYF. CDR3 DNA sequence: TGTGCCAGCAGCTTACTGCCGGGGGGGGAGACCCAGTACTTC.

This sequence joins TRBV4-1 and TRBJ1-2, with a weak D call TRBD1 (5 bases). V lost 4 bases and J lost 8, with 26 bases in between. Germline values: CDR1 MGHRA, CDR2 YSYEKL. The CDR3 length is 17 residues. CDR3: CASSPLGGLERGRGYTF. The CDR3 nucleotides are TGCGCCAGCAGCCCTCTAGGCGGCTTAGAGAGGGGAAGAGGCTACACCTTC.

CDR3 loop: CASRQSQGAARQPQHF. The CDR3 DNA reads TGTGCCAGCAGACAATCACAGGGGGCAGCTCGTCAGCCCCAGCATTTT. V and J are TRBV28 and TRBJ1-5; 9 bases match TRBD1. There are 16 residues in the CDR3. V gave up 6 bases and J gave up 6 bases; unmatched junction bases: 12. Germline CDR1 reads MDHEN; CDR2 reads SYDVKM.

This clone is a singleton in its sample. The J gene is TRBJ2-7, the V gene TRBV27; 14 bases match TRBD2. CDR3 size: 17 residues. V dropped 4 bases and J dropped 4; count of bases not matched to a gene: 9. The V gene's germline CDR1 is MNHEY and CDR2 SMNVEV (reference sequence). In DNA form, the CDR3 reads TGTGCCAGCAGTTCAAGTCAGACTAGCGGGGGGGGGTACGAGCAGTACTTC. Translating it yields CASSSSQTSGGGYEQYF.

The CDR3 region has the DNA TGTGCCAGCAGTCGGACTAGCGGGCTGTCCTACGAGCAGTACTTC. Translated: CASSRTSGLSYEQYF. V gene TRBV6-5 combines with J gene TRBJ2-7, with 11 bases matching TRBD2. The CDR3 covers 15 residues. V lost 5 bases, J lost 1 base, and 4 bases stayed unmatched. Germline V gives CDR1 MNHEY, CDR2 SVGAGI.

The chain combines TRBV7-9 with TRBJ1-3; D remains ambiguous. V was shortened by 2 bases and J by 0 bases, with 11 bases between the two germline ends. CDR3 size: 16 residues. Germline V gene sequence: CDR1 SEHNR, CDR2 FQNEAQ (reference sequence). The CDR3 is CASSLLGIVSGNTIYF. CDR3 nucleotide sequence: TGTGCCAGCAGCTTATTGGGAATAGTCTCTGGAAACACCATATATTTT.

The chain joins TRBV3-1 (or the pseudogene TRBV3-2) to TRBJ2-1; TRBD2 agrees at 9 bases. The germline CDR1 and CDR2 sequences are LGHDT and YNNKEL (reference sequence). J gave up 8 bases and V 6 bases, and 8 bases lay outside the gene matches. The CDR3 totals 14 residues. The CDR3, as DNA: TGTGCCAGCAGGCTAGCGGGACCTGGGGATGAGCAGTTCTTC. Protein: CASRLAGPGDEQFF.

The chain couples TRBV14 to TRBJ2-3, with a possible D match to TRBD1 (6 bases). This CDR3 spans 12 amino acids. V shed 4 bases and J shed 4 bases, with 6 bases lying between them. The germline V gene encodes CDR1 SGHDN and CDR2 FVKESK. CDR3 in amino acids: CASSPGADTQYF. CDR3 sequence (DNA): TGTGCCAGCAGCCCAGGGGCAGATACGCAGTATTTT.

V and J are TRBV10-2 and TRBJ1-2; D call uncertain. V lost 3 bases and J 4 bases, leaving 6 bases between the germline ends. This CDR3 spans 12 amino acids. Germline CDR1 is WSHSY and CDR2 is SAAADI. CDR3 in amino acids: CASSDQGYGYTF. The DNA of the CDR3 is TGCGCCAGCAGTGATCAAGGCTATGGCTACACCTTC.

This rearrangement joins TRBV9 to TRBJ2-7; D is perhaps TRBD2 (6 bases). The germline CDR1 and CDR2 sequences are SGDLS and YYNGEE. Trimming took off 0 bases at V and 1 base at J, with 14 bases between the two ends. CDR3 length: 16 amino acids. The CDR3 sequence: CASSVGGDPSSYEQYF. The CDR3 coding sequence is TGTGCCAGCAGCGTAGGGGGGGACCCCTCGTCCTACGAGCAGTACTTC.